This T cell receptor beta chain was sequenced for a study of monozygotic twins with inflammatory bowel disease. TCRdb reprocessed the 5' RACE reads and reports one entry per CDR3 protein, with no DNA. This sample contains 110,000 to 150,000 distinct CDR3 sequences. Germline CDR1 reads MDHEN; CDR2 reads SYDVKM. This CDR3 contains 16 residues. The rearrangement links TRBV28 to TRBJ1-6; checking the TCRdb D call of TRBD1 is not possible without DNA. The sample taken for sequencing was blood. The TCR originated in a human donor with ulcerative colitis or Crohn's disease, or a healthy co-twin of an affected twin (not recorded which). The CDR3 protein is CASSTLPGTGKSPLHF.